This TCR beta chain comes out of a study of T cells in tumors after PD-1 blockade. Looking at the study overall: Treatment was either pembrolizumab 200 mg every 3 weeks or cemiplimab 350 mg every 2 weeks. General study findings and limits: Approximately 41% of tumor TCR clonotypes were also found in blood. Most post-therapy expanded exhausted CD8+ clones were new, undetected before treatment.

V dropped 2 bases and J dropped 4; count of bases not matched to a gene: 6. Per the germline V gene, CDR1 is MNHEY and CDR2 is SVGAGI. The CDR3 sequence is 15 residues long. This clone was counted only a few times. Its antigen is not identified. The assay was immunoSEQ multiplex PCR, and TCRdb's table has in-frame clones only and misses some. The data hold about 5,800 clones, with about 63% observed a single time. The same primary tumor site was biopsied both before and after PD-1 blockade. This sample comprised tumor tissue, obtained before anti-PD-1 treatment. This clonotype originated in a human donor with basal cell carcinoma. The genes are TRBV6-5 and TRBJ1-2; 8 bases match TRBD1. The DNA for the CDR3 is TGTGCCAGCAGTTACAGGAGACAGGGGAGCTATGGCTACACCTTC. This encodes CASSYRRQGSYGYTF.